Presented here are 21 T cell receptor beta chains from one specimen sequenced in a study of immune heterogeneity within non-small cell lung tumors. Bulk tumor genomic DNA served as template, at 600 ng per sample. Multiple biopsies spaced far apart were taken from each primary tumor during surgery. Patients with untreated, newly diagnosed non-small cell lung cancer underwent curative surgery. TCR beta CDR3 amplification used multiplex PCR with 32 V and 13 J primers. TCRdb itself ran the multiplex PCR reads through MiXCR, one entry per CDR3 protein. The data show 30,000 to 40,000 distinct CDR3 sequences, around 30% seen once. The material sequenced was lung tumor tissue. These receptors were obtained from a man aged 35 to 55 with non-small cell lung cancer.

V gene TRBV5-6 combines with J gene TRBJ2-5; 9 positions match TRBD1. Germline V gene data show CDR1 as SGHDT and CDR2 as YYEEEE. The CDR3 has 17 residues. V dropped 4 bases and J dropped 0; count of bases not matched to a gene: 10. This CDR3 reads CASSLDGQGYHQETQYF. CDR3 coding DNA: TGTGCCAGCAGCCTGGATGGACAGGGGTACCACCAAGAGACCCAGTACTTC.

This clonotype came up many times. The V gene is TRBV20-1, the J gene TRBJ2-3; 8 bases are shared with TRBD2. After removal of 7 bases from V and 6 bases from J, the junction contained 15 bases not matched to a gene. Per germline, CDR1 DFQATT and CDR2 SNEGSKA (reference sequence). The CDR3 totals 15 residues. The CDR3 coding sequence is TGCAGTGTTAAGGGTCCCAGCGGGAGTGGGGATACGCAGTATTTT. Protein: CSVKGPSGSGDTQYF.

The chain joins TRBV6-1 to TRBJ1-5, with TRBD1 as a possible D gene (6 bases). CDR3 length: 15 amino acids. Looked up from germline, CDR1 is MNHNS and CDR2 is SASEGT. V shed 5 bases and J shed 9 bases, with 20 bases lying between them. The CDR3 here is CASSSLGHPVGPQHF. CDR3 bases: TGTGCCAGCAGTTCCCTGGGACACCCCGTAGGGCCCCAGCATTTT.

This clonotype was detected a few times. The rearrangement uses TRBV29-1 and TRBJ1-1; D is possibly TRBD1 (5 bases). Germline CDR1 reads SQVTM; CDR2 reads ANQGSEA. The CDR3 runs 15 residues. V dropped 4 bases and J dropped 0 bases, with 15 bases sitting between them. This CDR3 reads CSVVFDRLMNTEAFF. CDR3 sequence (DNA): TGCAGCGTTGTTTTTGACAGACTCATGAACACTGAAGCTTTCTTT.

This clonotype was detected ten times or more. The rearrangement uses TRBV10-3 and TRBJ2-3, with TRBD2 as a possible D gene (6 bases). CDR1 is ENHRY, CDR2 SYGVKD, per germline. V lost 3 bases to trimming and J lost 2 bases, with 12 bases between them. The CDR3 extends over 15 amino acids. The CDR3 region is CAISDPGGDTDTQYF. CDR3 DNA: TGTGCCATCAGTGACCCCGGAGGGGACACAGATACGCAGTATTTT.

CDR3 DNA sequence: TGTGCCACCCTACAGGGTTTGGGTGAGCAGTTCTTC. This gives the protein CATLQGLGEQFF. The chain couples TRBV19 to TRBJ2-1, with a possible D match to TRBD1 (6 bases). Germline-derived CDR1 and CDR2 are LNHDA and SQIVND (reference sequence). With 10 bases removed from V and 9 bases from J, the gap between germline ends came to 16 bases. There are 12 residues in the CDR3.

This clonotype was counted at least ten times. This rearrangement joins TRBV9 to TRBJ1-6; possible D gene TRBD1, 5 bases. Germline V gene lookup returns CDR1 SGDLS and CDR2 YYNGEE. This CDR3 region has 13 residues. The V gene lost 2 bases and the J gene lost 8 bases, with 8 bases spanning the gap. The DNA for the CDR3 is TGTGCCAGCAGCGTCGTGGGGGATTCACCCCTCCACTTT. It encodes CASSVVGDSPLHF.

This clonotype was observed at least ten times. CDR3 amino acids: CASSAGTGLSEQYF. CDR3 nucleotide sequence: TGTGCCAGTAGTGCCGGGACAGGGCTCAGCGAGCAGTACTTC. The J gene is TRBJ2-7, the V gene TRBV19, with TRBD1 matching over 9 bases. J gave up 6 bases and V 5 bases, and 8 bases lay outside the gene matches. CDR1 is LNHDA, CDR2 SQIVND, per germline (reference sequence). The CDR3 sequence is 14 residues long. Full variable domain (outside the CDR3, taken from reference TRBV19 and TRBJ2-7): DGGITQSPKYLFRKEGQNVTLSCEQNLNHDAMYWYRQDPGQGLRLIYYSQIVNDFQKGDIAEGYSVSREKKESFPLTVTSAQKNPTAFYLCASSAGTGLSEQYFGPGTRLTVT.

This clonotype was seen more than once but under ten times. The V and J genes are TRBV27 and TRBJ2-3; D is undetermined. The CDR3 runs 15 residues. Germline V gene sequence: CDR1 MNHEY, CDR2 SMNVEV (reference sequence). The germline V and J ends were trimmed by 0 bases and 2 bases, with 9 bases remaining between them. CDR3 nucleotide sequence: TGTGCCAGCAGTTTATCAGGGCTCGACACAGATACGCAGTATTTT. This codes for CASSLSGLDTDTQYF.

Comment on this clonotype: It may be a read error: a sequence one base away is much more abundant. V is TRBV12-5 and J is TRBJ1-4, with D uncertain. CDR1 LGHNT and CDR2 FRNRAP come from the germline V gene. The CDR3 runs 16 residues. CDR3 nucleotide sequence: TGTCCTAGTGGTTTGTGGTCGACTGGAGCTAATGAAAAACTGTTTTTT. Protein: CPSGLWSTGANEKLFF.

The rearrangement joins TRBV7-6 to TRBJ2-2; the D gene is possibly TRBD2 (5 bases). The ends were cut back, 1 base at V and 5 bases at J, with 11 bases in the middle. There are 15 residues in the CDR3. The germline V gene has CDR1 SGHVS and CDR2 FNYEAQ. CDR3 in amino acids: CASSLELDGTGELFF. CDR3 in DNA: TGTGCCAGCAGCTTAGAACTAGACGGGACCGGGGAGCTGTTTTTT. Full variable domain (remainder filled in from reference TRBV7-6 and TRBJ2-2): GAGVSQSPRYKVTKRGQDVALRCDPISGHVSLYWYRQALGQGPEFLTYFNYEAQQDKSGLPNDRFSAERPEGSISTLTIQRTEQRDSAMYRCASSLELDGTGELFFGEGSRLTVL.

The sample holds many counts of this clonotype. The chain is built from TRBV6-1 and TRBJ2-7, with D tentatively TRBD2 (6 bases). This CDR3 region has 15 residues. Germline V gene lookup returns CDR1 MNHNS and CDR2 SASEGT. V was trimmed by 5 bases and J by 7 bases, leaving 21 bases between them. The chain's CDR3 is CASSYQRAARGEQYF. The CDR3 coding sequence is TGTGCCAGCAGTTATCAGCGGGCTGCCCGGGGTGAGCAGTACTTC.

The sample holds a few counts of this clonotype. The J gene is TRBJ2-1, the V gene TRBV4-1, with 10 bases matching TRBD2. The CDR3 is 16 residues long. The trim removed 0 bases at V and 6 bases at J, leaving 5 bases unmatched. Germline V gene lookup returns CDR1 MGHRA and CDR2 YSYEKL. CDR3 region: CASSQEFSGRSNEQFF. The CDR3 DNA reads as TGCGCCAGCAGCCAAGAATTTAGCGGGAGGAGCAATGAGCAGTTCTTC.

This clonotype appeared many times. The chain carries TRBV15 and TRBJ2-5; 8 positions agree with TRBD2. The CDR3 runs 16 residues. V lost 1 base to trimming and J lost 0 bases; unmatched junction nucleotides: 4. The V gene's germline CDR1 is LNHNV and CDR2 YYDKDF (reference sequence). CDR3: CATSRGGGGYQETQYF. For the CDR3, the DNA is TGTGCCACCAGCAGAGGGGGCGGGGGGTACCAAGAGACCCAGTACTTC.

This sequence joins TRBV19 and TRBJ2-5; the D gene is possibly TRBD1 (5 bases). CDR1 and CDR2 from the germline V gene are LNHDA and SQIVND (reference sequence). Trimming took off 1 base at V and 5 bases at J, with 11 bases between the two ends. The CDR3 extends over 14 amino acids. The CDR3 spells CASSIGFRVETQYF. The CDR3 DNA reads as TGTGCCAGTAGTATAGGTTTCAGGGTCGAGACCCAGTACTTC.

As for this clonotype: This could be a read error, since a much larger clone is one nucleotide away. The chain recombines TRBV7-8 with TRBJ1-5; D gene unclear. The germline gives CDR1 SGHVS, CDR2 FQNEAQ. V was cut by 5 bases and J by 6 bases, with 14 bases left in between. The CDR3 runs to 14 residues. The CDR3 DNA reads TGTGCCAGCAGCATATATCGTAGTTTTCAGCCCCAGCATTTT. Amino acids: CASSIYRSFQPQHF. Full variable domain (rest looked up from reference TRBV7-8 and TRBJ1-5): GAGVSQSPRYKVAKRGQDVALRCDPISGHVSLFWYQQALGQGPEFLTYFQNEAQLDKSGLPSDRFFAERPEGSVSTLKIQRTQQEDSAVYLCASSIYRSFQPQHFGDGTRLSIL.

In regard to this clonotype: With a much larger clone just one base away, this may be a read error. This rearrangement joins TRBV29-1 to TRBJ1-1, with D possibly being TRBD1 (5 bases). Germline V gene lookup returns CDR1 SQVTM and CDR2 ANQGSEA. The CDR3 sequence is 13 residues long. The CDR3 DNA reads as TGCAGCGTACCAAGCCCAGGGAGCACTGAAGCTCTCTTT. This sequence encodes CSVPSPGSTEALF.

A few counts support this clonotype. The CDR3 bases are TGTGCCAGTAGGGCCCAAGGGGGCGCGCTAACTGAAGCTTTCTTT. Translation gives CASRAQGGALTEAFF. The V and J genes are TRBV19 and TRBJ1-1; 7 bases align to TRBD1. Germline values: CDR1 LNHDA, CDR2 SQIVND (reference sequence). The CDR3 is 15 amino acids. The junction had 12 bases not matched to a gene; V was cut back by 6 bases and J by 5 bases.

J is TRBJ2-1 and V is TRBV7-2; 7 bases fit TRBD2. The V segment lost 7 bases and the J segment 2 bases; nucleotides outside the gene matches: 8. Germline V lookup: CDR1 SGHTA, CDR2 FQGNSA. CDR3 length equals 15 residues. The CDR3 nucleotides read TGTGCCAGCACCAAAATAGGGACTACCTACAATGAGCAGTTCTTC. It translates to CASTKIGTTYNEQFF.

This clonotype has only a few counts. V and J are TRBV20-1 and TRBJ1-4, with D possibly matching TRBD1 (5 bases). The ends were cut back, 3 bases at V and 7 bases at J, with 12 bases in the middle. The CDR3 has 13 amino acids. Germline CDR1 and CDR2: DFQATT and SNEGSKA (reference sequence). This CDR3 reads CSARGDGFEKLFF. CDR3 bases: TGCAGTGCTAGGGGGGACGGTTTTGAAAAACTGTTTTTT.

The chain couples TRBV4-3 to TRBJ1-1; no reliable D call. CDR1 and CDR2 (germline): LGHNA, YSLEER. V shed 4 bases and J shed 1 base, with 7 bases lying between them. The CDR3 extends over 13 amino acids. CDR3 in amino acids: CASSPQANTEAFF. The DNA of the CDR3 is TGCGCCAGCAGCCCGCAGGCGAACACTGAAGCTTTCTTT.